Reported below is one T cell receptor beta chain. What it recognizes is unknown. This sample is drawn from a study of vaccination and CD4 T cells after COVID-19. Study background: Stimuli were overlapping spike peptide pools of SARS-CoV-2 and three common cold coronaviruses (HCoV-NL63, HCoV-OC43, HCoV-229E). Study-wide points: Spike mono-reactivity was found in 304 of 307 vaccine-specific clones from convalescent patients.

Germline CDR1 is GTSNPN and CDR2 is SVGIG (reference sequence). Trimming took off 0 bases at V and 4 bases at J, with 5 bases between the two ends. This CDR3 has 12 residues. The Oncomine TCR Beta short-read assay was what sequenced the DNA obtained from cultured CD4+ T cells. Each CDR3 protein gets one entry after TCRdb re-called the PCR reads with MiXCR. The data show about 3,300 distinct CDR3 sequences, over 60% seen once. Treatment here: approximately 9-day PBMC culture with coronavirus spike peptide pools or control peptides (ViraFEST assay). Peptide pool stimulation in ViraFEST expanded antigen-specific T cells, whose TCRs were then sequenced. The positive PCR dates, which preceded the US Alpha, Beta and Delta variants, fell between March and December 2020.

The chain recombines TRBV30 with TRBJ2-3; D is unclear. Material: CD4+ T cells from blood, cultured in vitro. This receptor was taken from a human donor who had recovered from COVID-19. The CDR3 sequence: CAWSVTADTQYF. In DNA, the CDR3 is TGTGCCTGGAGTGTAACGGCAGATACGCAGTATTTT. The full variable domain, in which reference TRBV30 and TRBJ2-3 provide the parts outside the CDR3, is SQTIHQWPATLVQPVGSPLSLECTVEGTSNPNLYWYRQAAGRGLQLLFYSVGIGQISSEVPQNLSASRPQDRQFILSSKKLLLSDSGFYLCAWSVTADTQYFGPGTRLTVL.